Below are 20 T cell receptor beta chains sequenced from a single sample in a study of human T cells and chemical hapten exposure. TCRdb itself ran the RACE reads through MiXCR, one entry per CDR3 protein. Among 80,000 or so distinct CDR3 sequences, about 10% were seen once, and the ten largest hold 4% to 5.5%. Time point in this sample: patch test 1, 2 weeks after DPC sensitization. The treatment: therapeutic diphenylcyclopropenone sensitization with weekly scalp DPC. Sequencing was performed on whole blood, taken in connection with sensitization to the hapten diphenylcyclopropenone (DPC). Every receptor here comes from a woman in her forties or fifties with alopecia areata. Some clones in this sample may be carry-over from other donors' samples.

The J gene is TRBJ1-2, the V gene TRBV11-2, with D possibly being TRBD1 (5 bases). The CDR3 is 14 residues long. Trimming cost V 1 base and J 2 bases, with 8 bases left between them. Germline CDR1 is SGHAT and CDR2 is FQNNGV. DNA of the CDR3: TGTGCCAGCAGCTTAGCCCAGGGAAACTATGGCTACACCTTC. Translated, it gives CASSLAQGNYGYTF.

This clonotype was counted ten times or more. The gene calls are TRBV29-1 and TRBJ1-2; TRBD1 aligns across 7 bases. The ends lost 3 bases at V and 8 bases at J; junction bases unmatched: 18. The germline gives CDR1 SQVTM, CDR2 ANQGSEA. This CDR3 is built from 16 residues. Here the CDR3 reads CSVDPRTGSTAGGYTF. For the CDR3, the DNA is TGCAGCGTTGATCCCCGGACAGGATCTACAGCGGGGGGCTACACCTTC. The whole variable domain, filled in from reference TRBV29-1 and TRBJ1-2, reads SAVISQKPSRDICQRGTSLTIQCQVDSQVTMMFWYRQQPGQSLTLIATANQGSEATYESGFVIDKFPISRPNLTFSTLTVSNMSPEDSSIYLCSVDPRTGSTAGGYTFGSGTRLTVV.

This clonotype was detected many times. The rearrangement links TRBV28 to TRBJ1-1, with 12 nucleotides matching TRBD1. Germline-derived CDR1 and CDR2 are MDHEN and SYDVKM. This CDR3 contains 14 residues. Trimming removed 6 bases from V and 5 bases from J; junction bases left unmatched: 4. The CDR3 sequence is CASRGTGGFTEAFF. In nucleotides, the CDR3 is TGTGCCAGCAGAGGGACAGGGGGCTTTACTGAAGCTTTCTTT.

This clonotype was seen a few times. The chain carries TRBV11-2 and TRBJ2-5, with D possibly TRBD1 on 6 matching bases. CDR3 length: 15 residues. V was shortened by 1 base and J by 4 bases, with 13 bases between the two germline ends. Germline CDR1 and CDR2: SGHAT and FQNNGV. The CDR3 DNA follows: TGTGCCAGCAGCTTAGGAATACAGGGCAGAGAGACCCAGTACTTC. Amino acids: CASSLGIQGRETQYF.

The rearrangement joins TRBV6-6 to TRBJ1-5; TRBD1 aligns across 7 bases. J gave up 4 bases and V 2 bases, and 5 bases lay outside the gene matches. Germline CDR1 is MNHNY and CDR2 is SVGAGI (reference sequence). The CDR3 has 15 residues. CDR3 bases: TGTGCCAGCAGTTACCCCGGGACAGTTAATCAGCCCCAGCATTTT. Translated: CASSYPGTVNQPQHF.

This clonotype was seen once. The rearrangement uses TRBV29-1 and TRBJ2-1; D may be TRBD1 or TRBD2 (5 bases each). The V gene lost 3 bases and the J gene lost 5 bases, with 11 bases spanning the gap. Per the germline V gene, CDR1 is SQVTM and CDR2 is ANQGSEA. The CDR3 totals 13 residues. The CDR3 protein is CSVEGPNDNEQFF. The CDR3 nucleotides are TGCAGCGTTGAGGGACCTAACGACAATGAGCAGTTCTTC.

The sample holds many counts of this clonotype. The CDR3 reads CASSYSGRNGQPQHF. The CDR3 nucleotides are TGTGCCAGCAGTTACTCGGGCAGGAATGGTCAGCCCCAGCATTTT. The V call is TRBV6-2 or TRBV6-3, the J call TRBJ1-5; D call uncertain. Trimming removed 0 bases at V and 6 bases at J, with 12 bases between. The CDR3 is 15 amino acids. Germline CDR1 MNHEY, CDR2 SVGEGT.

The rearrangement joins TRBV27 to TRBJ2-3, with TRBD2 matching over 7 bases. Germline-derived CDR1 and CDR2 are MNHEY and SMNVEV (reference sequence). The ends lost 1 base at V and 1 base at J; junction bases unmatched: 8. This CDR3 is 17 amino acids long. CDR3 residues: CASSLYASGDGTDTQYF. As DNA, the CDR3 is TGTGCCAGCAGTTTATACGCTAGCGGAGACGGCACAGATACGCAGTATTTT.

The chain has TRBV12-5 and TRBJ2-1, with D unresolved. Trimming took 1 base from V and 5 from J, leaving 21 bases between them. This CDR3 has 18 amino acids. CDR1 and CDR2 (germline): LGHNT, FRNRAP. The CDR3 region has the DNA TGTGCTAGTGGTTTGGAAACGACTTGGGGAACATCTCACAATGAGCAGTTCTTC. The encoded protein is CASGLETTWGTSHNEQFF.

At least ten counts were recorded for this clonotype. V gene TRBV10-3 combines with J gene TRBJ1-1; D gene unclear. Germline-derived CDR1 and CDR2 are ENHRY and SYGVKD. The CDR3 sequence is 14 residues long. Trimming pared 7 bases from V and 0 bases from J, leaving 12 bases between. The CDR3 nucleotides read TGTGCCATCACCGCCGGGCACTTGAACACTGAAGCTTTCTTT. Translating gives CAITAGHLNTEAFF.

This clonotype was counted at least ten times. The chain couples TRBV5-1 to TRBJ2-2; 7 nucleotides agree with TRBD2. Trimming cost V 6 bases and J 0 bases; bases outside gene matches: 11. From germline, CDR1 is SGHRS and CDR2 YFSETQ. CDR3 length equals 17 residues. The CDR3 region is CASTRPPGGSNTGELFF. As DNA, the CDR3 is TGCGCCAGCACACGCCCCCCGGGGGGTTCGAACACCGGGGAGCTGTTTTTT.

This clonotype was seen many times. The rearrangement joins TRBV30 to TRBJ1-2; D may be TRBD1 (5 bases). There are 14 residues in the CDR3. The V end was cut by 0 bases, the J end by 4 bases, with 12 bases between. Per the germline V gene, CDR1 is GTSNPN and CDR2 is SVGIG (reference sequence). The CDR3: CAWSVLGQIYGYTF. The CDR3, as DNA: TGTGCCTGGAGTGTACTTGGACAAATCTATGGCTACACCTTC.

This clonotype was recorded many times. In DNA form, the CDR3 reads TGTGCCAGTCATACCGGGACAGGGGACGGCTACACCTTC. It is translated as CASHTGTGDGYTF. The gene calls are TRBV19 and TRBJ1-2; 10 positions match TRBD1. Germline V lookup: CDR1 LNHDA, CDR2 SQIVND (reference sequence). The CDR3 extends over 13 amino acids. V lost 8 bases, J lost 8 bases, and 8 bases stayed unmatched.

CDR3 bases: TGTGCCAGCAGTTGGTCAGGGGGGTCGAGCGAGCAGTACTTC. Translated, it gives CASSWSGGSSEQYF. The chain has TRBV28 and TRBJ2-7, with D tentatively TRBD1 (7 bases). This CDR3 is 14 amino acids long. The V end lost 4 bases, the J end lost 6 bases, and 16 bases lay between the germline ends. Germline-derived CDR1 and CDR2 are MDHEN and SYDVKM.

V and J are TRBV7-3 and TRBJ1-6, with 9 bases lining up with TRBD1. CDR1 and CDR2 (germline): SGHTA, FQGTGA. This CDR3 is built from 17 residues. The V gene end was trimmed by 5 bases and the J gene end by 6 bases; junction bases not matched to a gene: 11. The CDR3 loop reads CASSLVPGQGTNSPLHF. The CDR3 DNA follows: TGTGCCAGCAGCCTGGTCCCGGGACAGGGAACTAATTCACCCCTCCACTTT.

The J gene is TRBJ2-1, the V gene TRBV28; 9 bases line up with TRBD2. The CDR3 consists of 14 residues. Germline V lookup: CDR1 MDHEN, CDR2 SYDVKM. After removal of 7 bases from V and 6 bases from J, the junction contained 7 bases not matched to a gene. Here the CDR3 DNA reads TGTGCCAGCAAGGGACTAGCATGGGGCAATGAGCAGTTCTTC. Residues: CASKGLAWGNEQFF.

This clonotype was counted many times. This CDR3 is CASSPDFETQYF. The CDR3 DNA reads TGTGCCAGCAGCCCGGACTTTGAGACCCAGTACTTC. This chain links TRBV5-4 with TRBJ2-5, with D maybe TRBD2 (5 bases). CDR3 length: 12 residues. Trimming shortened V by 4 bases and J by 5 bases, and 9 bases separated the two germline ends. CDR1 is SGHNT, CDR2 YYREEE, per germline (reference sequence).

This clonotype was counted a few times. The chain joins TRBV7-2 to TRBJ1-2; 10 bases map to TRBD1. Germline V gene data show CDR1 as SGHTA and CDR2 as FQGNSA. V dropped 5 bases and J dropped 1; count of bases not matched to a gene: 7. The length of the CDR3 is 16 residues. The DNA for the CDR3 is TGTGCCAGCAGCCCGACCGGGACAGGGGTTAACTATGGCTACACCTTC. This translates into CASSPTGTGVNYGYTF.

The chain uses TRBV11-2 and TRBJ1-2; 7 bases agree with TRBD1. The CDR3 is 16 amino acids. The V gene end was trimmed by 1 base and the J gene end by 6 bases; junction bases not matched to a gene: 11. The germline CDR1 and CDR2 sequences are SGHAT and FQNNGV. The CDR3 region has the DNA TGTGCCAGCAGCTTAGTAAGGGGCGACAGGGCCGATGGCTACACCTTC. Translated: CASSLVRGDRADGYTF.

This clonotype was counted ten times or more. The chain combines TRBV18 with TRBJ1-5; TRBD1 matches at 8 bases. The CDR3 sequence is 15 residues long. CDR1 and CDR2 (germline): KGHSH, LQKENI. The V gene end was trimmed by 2 bases and the J gene end by 7 bases; junction bases not matched to a gene: 7. CDR3: CASSPAQGENQPQHF. The CDR3 DNA reads TGTGCCAGCTCACCAGCACAGGGGGAGAACCAGCCCCAGCATTTT.